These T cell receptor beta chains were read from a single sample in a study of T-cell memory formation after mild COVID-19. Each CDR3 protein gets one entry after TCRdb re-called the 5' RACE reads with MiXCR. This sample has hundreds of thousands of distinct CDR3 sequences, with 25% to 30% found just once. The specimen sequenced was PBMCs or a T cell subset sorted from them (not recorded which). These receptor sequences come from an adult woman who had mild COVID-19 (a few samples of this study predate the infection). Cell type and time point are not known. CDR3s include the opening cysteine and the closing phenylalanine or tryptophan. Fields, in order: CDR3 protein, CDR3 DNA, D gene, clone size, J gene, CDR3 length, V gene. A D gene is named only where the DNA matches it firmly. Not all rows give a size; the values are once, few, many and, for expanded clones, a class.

CSARDSGGAGETQYF	TGCAGTGCTAGAGATAGCGGGGGGGCCGGAGAGACCCAGTACTTC	TRBD2	-	TRBJ2-5	15	TRBV20-1
CASSLMANSNEQYF	TGTGCCAGCAGCTTAATGGCGAATTCAAACGAGCAGTACTTC	-	-	TRBJ2-7	14	TRBV7-3
CASSETANTEAFF	TGTGCCAGCAGTGAGACAGCGAACACTGAAGCTTTCTTT	-	once	TRBJ1-1	13	TRBV6-1
CASSLQLATTYEQHF	TGTGCCAGCAGCTTACAACTAGCGACAACCTACGAGCAGCACTTC	TRBD2	-	TRBJ2-7	15	TRBV7-2
CASIDIGHEQFF	TGTGCCAGCATCGATATAGGTCATGAGCAGTTCTTC	-	many	TRBJ2-1	12	TRBV7-9
CSVGDVTGELFF	TGCAGCGTCGGAGACGTAACCGGGGAGCTGTTTTTT	-	-	TRBJ2-2	12	TRBV29-1
CASSHDSGNTEAFF	TGTGCCAGCAGCCACGACTCAGGGAACACTGAAGCTTTCTTT	-	-	TRBJ1-1	14	TRBV4-2
CASSPHGAYEQYF	TGTGCCAGCAGCCCACACGGGGCCTACGAGCAGTACTTC	-	-	TRBJ2-7	13	TRBV6-5
CASSGSVDTQYF	TGTGCCAGCAGTGGAAGCGTAGATACGCAGTATTTT	-	-	TRBJ2-3	12	TRBV25-1
CASTPPMTETQYF	TGTGCCAGCACCCCCCCGATGACTGAGACCCAGTACTTC	-	-	TRBJ2-5	13	TRBV28
CASSPSQGGNTEAFF	TGTGCCAGCTCACCTTCACAGGGGGGTAACACTGAAGCTTTCTTT	TRBD1	once	TRBJ1-1	15	TRBV18
CASRYSGTGESYEQYF	TGCGCCAGCAGATACTCCGGGACAGGGGAATCCTACGAGCAGTACTTC	TRBD1	once	TRBJ2-7	16	TRBV4-3
CSARVDSVSYEQYF	TGCAGTGCTAGAGTCGACAGCGTTTCCTACGAGCAGTACTTC	-	-	TRBJ2-7	14	TRBV20-1
CAWADRGALSNEQFF	TGTGCCTGGGCTGATCGGGGCGCCTTATCGAATGAGCAGTTCTTC	-	-	TRBJ2-1	15	TRBV30
CASSSGLVLNNEQFF	TGTGCCAGCAGCTCGGGACTAGTCCTGAACAATGAGCAGTTCTTC	TRBD2	-	TRBJ2-1	15	TRBV7-3
CSVEVEQAYTEAFF	TGCAGCGTTGAAGTAGAGCAGGCCTACACTGAAGCTTTCTTT	-	-	TRBJ1-1	14	TRBV29-1
CASSPRGWEQFF	TGTGCCAGCAGTCCACGAGGTTGGGAGCAGTTCTTC	-	-	TRBJ2-1	12	TRBV6-2/TRBV6-3
CASSYQDTYSYEQYF	TGTGCCAGCAGTTACCAGGACACCTACTCCTACGAGCAGTACTTC	-	once	TRBJ2-7	15	TRBV6-5
CASSASAGPDTFYEQYF	TGTGCCAGCAGTGCCTCCGCCGGGCCGGACACATTCTACGAGCAGTACTTC	-	-	TRBJ2-7	17	TRBV6-4
CASSELAEETQYF	TGTGCCAGCAGTGAACTAGCGGAAGAGACCCAGTACTTC	TRBD2	-	TRBJ2-5	13	TRBV14
CASSYRGTSYEQYF	TGTGCCAGCAGTTACCGGGGGACCTCCTACGAGCAGTACTTC	-	few	TRBJ2-7	14	TRBV6-2/TRBV6-3
CASSPLTSGSYNEQFF	TGTGCCAGCAGCCCCTTGACTAGCGGGAGTTACAATGAGCAGTTCTTC	TRBD2	-	TRBJ2-1	16	TRBV7-8
CASSPRSGPGNTEAFF	TGTGCCAGCAGCCCCCGATCGGGCCCGGGGAACACTGAAGCTTTCTTT	-	-	TRBJ1-1	16	TRBV7-9
CASSVATTATYEQYF	TGTGCCAGCAGCGTAGCTACGACAGCAACCTACGAGCAGTACTTC	-	few	TRBJ2-7	15	TRBV9
CASSLGVNQPQHF	TGCGCCAGCAGCTTAGGGGTCAATCAGCCCCAGCATTTT	-	few	TRBJ1-5	13	TRBV4-3
CATSDNRGTQYF	TGTGCCACCAGTGACAACAGGGGGACGCAGTATTTT	TRBD1	-	TRBJ2-3	12	TRBV24-1
CSARRKPGLTTDTQYF	TGCAGTGCCAGACGTAAGCCGGGACTAACCACAGATACGCAGTATTTT	TRBD2	few	TRBJ2-3	16	TRBV20-1
CATSRDPFRSETQYF	TGTGCCACCAGCAGAGATCCCTTTCGGTCGGAGACCCAGTACTTC	-	-	TRBJ2-5	15	TRBV15
CASSAGGSGNYEQYF	TGTGCCAGCAGTGCCGGAGGTAGCGGAAACTACGAGCAGTACTTC	-	once	TRBJ2-7	15	TRBV6-2/TRBV6-3
CASSHDPGTEQFF	TGTGCCAGCAGTCACGACCCTGGGACTGAGCAGTTCTTC	-	-	TRBJ2-1	13	TRBV6-6
CASSFGTSGFWEQFF	TGTGCCAGCAGCTTCGGGACTAGCGGGTTCTGGGAGCAGTTCTTC	TRBD2	few	TRBJ2-1	15	TRBV7-9
CASSSQGAHTDTQYF	TGTGCCAGCAGCTCACAGGGGGCGCACACAGATACGCAGTATTTT	TRBD1	-	TRBJ2-3	15	TRBV11-1
CASSPLDSDYGYTF	TGTGCCAGCTCACCACTGGACAGTGACTATGGCTACACCTTC	-	-	TRBJ1-2	14	TRBV18
CSARRGLGGGGGSNTEAFF	TGCAGTGCTAGACGGGGTTTGGGGGGCGGAGGTGGTTCGAACACTGAAGCTTTCTTT	-	-	TRBJ1-1	19	TRBV20-1
CASSQARGRGETQYF	TGTGCCAGCAGTCAGGCCAGGGGGCGTGGAGAGACCCAGTACTTC	TRBD1	-	TRBJ2-5	15	TRBV3-1
CAISEGWASGRRDEQFF	TGTGCCATCAGTGAGGGATGGGCTAGCGGGAGGAGAGATGAGCAGTTCTTC	TRBD2	-	TRBJ2-1	17	TRBV10-3
CASSLARAVQETQYF	TGTGCCAGCAGCTTAGCGCGAGCCGTACAAGAGACCCAGTACTTC	-	few	TRBJ2-5	15	TRBV7-9
CASSQVMDSPLHF	TGTGCCAGCAGCCAAGTGATGGATTCACCCCTCCACTTT	-	-	TRBJ1-6	13	TRBV3-1
CASSLDGQLTDTQYF	TGTGCCAGCAGCTTAGATGGACAGCTCACAGATACGCAGTATTTT	-	-	TRBJ2-3	15	TRBV5-5
CSARALGTSGSGDTGELFF	TGCAGTGCTAGAGCCCTAGGGACTAGCGGGAGTGGAGACACCGGGGAGCTGTTTTTT	TRBD2	few	TRBJ2-2	19	TRBV20-1
CASSEGVNYGYTF	TGTGCCAGCAGCGAGGGGGTTAACTATGGCTACACCTTC	-	few	TRBJ1-2	13	TRBV7-9
CASSVSPGTGGINEQFF	TGTGCCAGCAGCGTATCCCCCGGGACAGGGGGCATCAATGAGCAGTTCTTC	TRBD1	-	TRBJ2-1	17	TRBV9
CASSFGAGRTDTQYF	TGTGCCAGCAGCTTTGGTGCGGGGAGAACAGATACGCAGTATTTT	-	-	TRBJ2-3	15	TRBV7-7
CASSLFPSGPFSYEQYF	TGCGCCAGCAGCTTGTTCCCTAGCGGGCCTTTCTCCTACGAGCAGTACTTC	TRBD2	-	TRBJ2-7	17	TRBV5-1
CATSDPGYYNEQFF	TGTGCCACCAGTGATCCGGGCTACTACAATGAGCAGTTCTTC	-	few	TRBJ2-1	14	TRBV24-1
CASSAGITQYF	TGTGCCAGCAGCGCCGGTATTACGCAGTATTTT	-	-	TRBJ2-3	11	TRBV9
CASSPQTGTGISGANVLTF	TGTGCCAGCTCACCACAGACCGGGACAGGGATTTCTGGGGCCAACGTCCTGACTTTC	TRBD1	-	TRBJ2-6	19	TRBV18
CASSLPGQGGETQYF	TGTGCCAGCAGCTTACCGGGACAGGGAGGGGAGACCCAGTACTTC	TRBD1	few	TRBJ2-5	15	TRBV7-2
CASTRVSQETQYF	TGTGCCAGCACCCGGGTGAGCCAAGAGACCCAGTACTTC	-	-	TRBJ2-5	13	TRBV7-2
CASSRPGPTTF	TGTGCCAGCAGCCGACCGGGACCCACCACCTTC	-	few	TRBJ2-7	11	TRBV3-1
CASSPSGVDTGELFF	TGTGCCAGCAGTCCTAGCGGGGTAGACACCGGGGAGCTGTTTTTT	TRBD2	-	TRBJ2-2	15	TRBV12-3/TRBV12-4